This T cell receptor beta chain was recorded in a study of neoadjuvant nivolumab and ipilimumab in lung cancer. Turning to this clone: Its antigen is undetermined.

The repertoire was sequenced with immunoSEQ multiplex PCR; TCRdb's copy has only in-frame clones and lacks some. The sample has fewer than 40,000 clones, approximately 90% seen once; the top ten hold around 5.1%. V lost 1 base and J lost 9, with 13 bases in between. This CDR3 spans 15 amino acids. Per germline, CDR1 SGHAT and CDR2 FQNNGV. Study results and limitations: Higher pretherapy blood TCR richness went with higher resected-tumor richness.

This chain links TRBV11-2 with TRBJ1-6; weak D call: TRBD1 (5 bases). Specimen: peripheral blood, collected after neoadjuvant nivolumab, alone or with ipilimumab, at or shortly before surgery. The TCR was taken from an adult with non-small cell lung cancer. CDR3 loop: CASSLVPAGSSPLHF. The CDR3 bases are TGTGCCAGCAGCTTAGTCCCGGCAGGGAGTTCACCCCTCCACTTT.